This TCR beta chain comes out of a study of blood T cells in healthy people across ages. As to this clonotype: A much more abundant neighbour one base away suggests this may be a read error.

The CDR3 has 17 amino acids. J lost 4 bases, V lost 5 bases, and 15 bases had no gene match. Germline CDR1 is PRHDT and CDR2 is FYEKMQ (reference sequence). Healthy Caucasians from Russia aged roughly 6 to 95 served as donors. A second roughly 7 to 11 cycle PCR used barcoded and J-beta primers. TCRdb used MiXCR to reprocess the 5' RACE reads, holding one entry per CDR3 protein. The profile covers more than 700,000 distinct CDR3 sequences, with less than 70% appearing a single time and about 38% taken by the ten largest. The source is a man aged 80 or over in good health. The sequencing sample was made of blood. V usage is TRBV13 and J usage is TRBJ1-2; the match to TRBD1 covers 8 bases. The CDR3 DNA is TGTGCCAGCAGCCACCGTGGGGGGGCAGGGGGCGGCTATGGCTACACCTTC. It yields the protein CASSHRGGAGGGYGYTF.